These 12 T cell receptor beta chains were sequenced from one sample in a study of T-cell reconstitution after alpha-beta-depleted transplantation in children. Using unique molecular identifiers, the investigators prepared the TCRbeta library. MiXCR, run by TCRdb on the PCR reads, gives a single entry per CDR3 protein. The sample has 400,000 to 500,000 distinct CDR3 sequences, about 11% seen once. The material was PBMCs from the stem cell graft donor, obtained from the stem cell graft. The receptor set was obtained from a human donor who donated a stem cell graft to a child with acute myeloid leukemia.

The CDR3 loop reads CATSALVGEQFF. Written as DNA, the CDR3 is TGTGCCACCAGTGCCCTAGTTGGTGAGCAGTTCTTC. V and J are TRBV24-1 and TRBJ2-1; D not resolved. The CDR3 spans 12 residues. Per the germline V gene, CDR1 is KGHDR and CDR2 is SFDVKD. Between the trimmed V and J ends, which lost 5 bases and 9 bases, there was a span of 10 bases.

This clonotype was recorded a few times. The V and J genes are TRBV2 and TRBJ2-7; 9 bases match TRBD1. The V and J ends lost 4 bases and 4 bases, in that order; junction bases with no gene match: 20. The CDR3 has 19 residues. The germline gives CDR1 SNHLY, CDR2 FYNNEI. The CDR3 DNA reads as TGTGCCAGCAGTGGGTTCTTACATAACGCGGGACAGGGATTTTACGAGCAGTACGTC. Protein product: CASSGFLHNAGQGFYEQYV.

This clonotype has ten or more counts. The chain is built from TRBV29-1 and TRBJ2-1, with D maybe TRBD2 (6 bases). The V end was cut by 2 bases, the J end by 9 bases, with 20 bases between. CDR1 is SQVTM and CDR2 is ANQGSEA in the germline V gene. This CDR3 is 15 amino acids long. Here the CDR3 reads CSVEILSRGTAEQFF. CDR3 nucleotide sequence: TGCAGCGTTGAAATATTGTCACGCGGGACGGCTGAGCAGTTCTTC.

This clonotype was seen only a few times. The V call is TRBV29-1, the J call TRBJ2-2, with D maybe TRBD1 (5 bases). Trimming cost V 3 bases and J 1 base, with 18 bases left between them. The CDR3 is made up of 17 amino acids. Germline lookup yields CDR1 SQVTM and CDR2 ANQGSEA. The CDR3 region is CSVESFGFGQNTGELFF. The DNA for the CDR3 is TGCAGCGTTGAGTCGTTCGGGTTTGGACAGAACACCGGGGAGCTGTTTTTT.

V is TRBV20-1 and J is TRBJ1-1; the D gene is possibly TRBD1 (5 bases). This CDR3 is 10 amino acids long. The V and J ends lost 4 bases and 8 bases respectively, with 8 bases between them. Germline CDR1 reads DFQATT; CDR2 reads SNEGSKA (reference sequence). DNA of the CDR3: TGCAGTGCTAACTGGGGGGAAGCTTTCTTT. It specifies CSANWGEAFF.

This sequence joins TRBV5-4 and TRBJ2-1; a possible D gene is TRBD2 (5 bases). Trimming took off 2 bases at V and 6 bases at J, with 9 bases between the two ends. The length of the CDR3 is 13 residues. Germline V CDR1 and CDR2: SGHNT, YYREEE (reference sequence). The CDR3 here is CASSFVATNEQFF. The DNA of the CDR3 is TGTGCCAGCAGCTTCGTAGCGACCAATGAGCAGTTCTTC.

This clonotype was picked up a small number of times. CDR3 in amino acids: CASSELGGDNEQFF. Here the CDR3 DNA reads TGTGCCAGCAGTGAATTGGGAGGGGATAATGAGCAGTTCTTC. This chain joins TRBV6-1 and TRBJ2-1; 7 bases are a match to TRBD2. This CDR3 has 14 amino acids. The V segment lost 2 bases and the J segment 7 bases; nucleotides outside the gene matches: 5. CDR1 and CDR2 from the germline V gene are MNHNS and SASEGT.

The gene calls are TRBV12-3 or TRBV12-4 and TRBJ2-7; TRBD1 matches at 7 bases. The CDR3 covers 13 residues. Trimming removed 6 bases from V and 2 bases from J; junction bases left unmatched: 4. CDR3 protein: CASRRQGTYEQYF. The CDR3 DNA reads TGTGCCAGCAGGAGACAGGGAACCTACGAGCAGTACTTC.

The CDR3 region has the DNA TGTGCCAGCAGTTTCTCGTTAGCGGCGTCCTACAATGAGCAGTTCTTC. It is translated as CASSFSLAASYNEQFF. The chain has TRBV12-3 or TRBV12-4 and TRBJ2-1, with D perhaps TRBD2 (6 bases). The CDR3 spans 16 residues. V was pared by 3 bases and J by 1 base, with 13 bases between.

This clonotype occurred a few times. The chain employs TRBV6-1 and TRBJ2-3; weak D call: TRBD1 (6 bases). CDR3 length: 13 amino acids. V shed 6 bases and J shed 6 bases, with 13 bases lying between them. The germline V gene has CDR1 MNHNS and CDR2 SASEGT. DNA of the CDR3: TGTGCCAGCAGAACCTCAGGGGAGGATACGCAGTATTTT. It specifies CASRTSGEDTQYF.

The chain carries TRBV20-1 and TRBJ1-2, with D perhaps TRBD1 (6 bases). V lost 5 bases and J lost 8, with 21 bases in between. Germline CDR1 DFQATT, CDR2 SNEGSKA (reference sequence). The CDR3 has 14 residues. The CDR3 loop is CSARTDREISGYTF. CDR3 in DNA: TGCAGTGCTCGGACAGACCGGGAAATATCGGGCTACACCTTC.

This clonotype was seen a handful of times. The V call is TRBV10-2, the J call TRBJ2-7; TRBD2 matches 9 bases. Trimming removed 3 bases from V and 6 bases from J; junction bases left unmatched: 12. The CDR3 consists of 16 residues. The germline V gene has CDR1 WSHSY and CDR2 SAAADI. The CDR3: CASSDDAGGPIGEQYF. CDR3 coding DNA: TGCGCCAGCAGTGACGATGCGGGAGGGCCGATTGGCGAGCAGTACTTC.